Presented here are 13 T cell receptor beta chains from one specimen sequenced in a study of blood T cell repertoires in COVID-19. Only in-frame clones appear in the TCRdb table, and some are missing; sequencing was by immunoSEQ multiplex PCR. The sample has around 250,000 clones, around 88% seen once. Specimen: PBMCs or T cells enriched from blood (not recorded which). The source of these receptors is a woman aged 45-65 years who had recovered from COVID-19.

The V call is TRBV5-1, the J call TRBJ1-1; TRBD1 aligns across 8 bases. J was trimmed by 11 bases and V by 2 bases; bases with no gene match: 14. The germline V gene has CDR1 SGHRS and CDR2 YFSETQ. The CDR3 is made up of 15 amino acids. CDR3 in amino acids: CASSFTRQGPRSAFF. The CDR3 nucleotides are TGCGCCAGCAGCTTCACCCGACAGGGGCCACGCTCTGCTTTCTTT.

CDR3 amino acids: CAWDPTGFGYGYTF. CDR3 nucleotides: TGTGCCTGGGATCCAACAGGGTTTGGCTATGGCTACACCTTC. The chain employs TRBV30 and TRBJ1-2, with D perhaps matching TRBD1 (6 bases). CDR3 length: 14 amino acids. Germline CDR1 GTSNPN, CDR2 SVGIG (reference sequence). Trimming cost V 5 bases and J 4 bases, with 17 bases left between them.

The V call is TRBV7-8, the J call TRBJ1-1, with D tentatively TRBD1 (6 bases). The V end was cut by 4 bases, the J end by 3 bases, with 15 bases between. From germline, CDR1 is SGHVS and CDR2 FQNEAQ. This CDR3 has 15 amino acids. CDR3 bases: TGTGCCAGCAGCTCGTGGGGGCCTGGGGACACTGAAGCTTTCTTT. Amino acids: CASSSWGPGDTEAFF. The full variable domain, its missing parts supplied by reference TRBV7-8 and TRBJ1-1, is GAGVSQSPRYKVAKRGQDVALRCDPISGHVSLFWYQQALGQGPEFLTYFQNEAQLDKSGLPSDRFFAERPEGSVSTLKIQRTQQEDSAVYLCASSSWGPGDTEAFFGQGTRLTVV.

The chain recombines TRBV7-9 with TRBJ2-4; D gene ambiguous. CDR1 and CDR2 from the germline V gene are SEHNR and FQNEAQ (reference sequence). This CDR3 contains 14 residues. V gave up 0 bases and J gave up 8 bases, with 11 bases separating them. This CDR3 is CASSLALATDIQYF. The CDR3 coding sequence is TGTGCCAGCAGCTTAGCGTTAGCCACGGACATTCAGTACTTC.

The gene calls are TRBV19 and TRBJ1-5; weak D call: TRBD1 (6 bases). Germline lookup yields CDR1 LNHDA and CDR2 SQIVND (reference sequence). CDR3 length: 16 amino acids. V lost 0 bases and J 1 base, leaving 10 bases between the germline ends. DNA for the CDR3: TGTGCCAGTAGTATAGACTACACAGGGAGCAATCAGCCCCAGCATTTT. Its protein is CASSIDYTGSNQPQHF. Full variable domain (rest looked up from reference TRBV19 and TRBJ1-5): DGGITQSPKYLFRKEGQNVTLSCEQNLNHDAMYWYRQDPGQGLRLIYYSQIVNDFQKGDIAEGYSVSREKKESFPLTVTSAQKNPTAFYLCASSIDYTGSNQPQHFGDGTRLSIL.

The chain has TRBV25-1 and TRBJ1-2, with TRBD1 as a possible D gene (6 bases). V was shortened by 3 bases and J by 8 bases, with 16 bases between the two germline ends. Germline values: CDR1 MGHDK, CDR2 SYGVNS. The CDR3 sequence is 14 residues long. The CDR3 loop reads CASSEGGPGGGYTF. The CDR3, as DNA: TGTGCCAGCAGTGAGGGGGGGCCCGGCGGCGGCTACACCTTC.

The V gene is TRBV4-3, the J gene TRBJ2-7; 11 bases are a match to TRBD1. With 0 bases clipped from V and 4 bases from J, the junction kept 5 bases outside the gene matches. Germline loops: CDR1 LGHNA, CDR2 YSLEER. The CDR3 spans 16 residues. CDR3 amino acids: CASSQDVGTGGYEQYF. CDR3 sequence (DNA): TGCGCCAGCAGCCAAGATGTGGGGACAGGGGGTTACGAGCAGTACTTC.

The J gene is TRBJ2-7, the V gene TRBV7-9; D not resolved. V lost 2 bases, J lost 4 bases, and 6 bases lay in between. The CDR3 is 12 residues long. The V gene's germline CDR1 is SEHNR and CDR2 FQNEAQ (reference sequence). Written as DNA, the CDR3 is TGTGCCAGCAGCTTACAGAATTACGAGCAGTACTTC. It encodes CASSLQNYEQYF.

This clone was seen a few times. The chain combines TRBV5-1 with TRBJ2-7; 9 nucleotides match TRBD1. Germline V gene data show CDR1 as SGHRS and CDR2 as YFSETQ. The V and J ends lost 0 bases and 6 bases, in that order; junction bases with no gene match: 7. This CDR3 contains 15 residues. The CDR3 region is CASSLGGTGYVEQYF. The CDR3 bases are TGCGCCAGCAGCTTGGGAGGGACAGGGTACGTCGAGCAGTACTTC.

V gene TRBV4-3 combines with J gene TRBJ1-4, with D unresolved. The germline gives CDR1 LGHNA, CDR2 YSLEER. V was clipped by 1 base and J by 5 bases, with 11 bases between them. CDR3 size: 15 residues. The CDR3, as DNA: TGCGCCAGCAGCCAAGCTGGCAGTAGCAATGAAAAACTGTTTTTT. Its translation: CASSQAGSSNEKLFF.

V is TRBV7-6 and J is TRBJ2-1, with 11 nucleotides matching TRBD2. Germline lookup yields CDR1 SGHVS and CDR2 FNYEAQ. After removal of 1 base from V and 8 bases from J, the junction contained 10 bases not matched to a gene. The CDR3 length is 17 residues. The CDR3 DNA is TGTGCCAGCAGCTTAGGATTAGTGCTAGCGGGGGGTCATGAGCAGTTCTTC. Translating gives CASSLGLVLAGGHEQFF.

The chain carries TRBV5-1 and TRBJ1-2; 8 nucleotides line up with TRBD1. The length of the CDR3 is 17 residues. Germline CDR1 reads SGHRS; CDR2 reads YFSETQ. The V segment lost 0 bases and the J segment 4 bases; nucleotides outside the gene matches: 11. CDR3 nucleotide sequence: TGCGCCAGCAGCTTGGCCGATTTATGGACAGGGTCCTATGGCTACACCTTC. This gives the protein CASSLADLWTGSYGYTF.

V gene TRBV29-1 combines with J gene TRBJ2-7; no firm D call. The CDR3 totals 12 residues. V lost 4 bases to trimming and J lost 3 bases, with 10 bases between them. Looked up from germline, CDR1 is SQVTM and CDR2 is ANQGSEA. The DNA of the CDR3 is TGCAGCGTTGGGGTAGCTTTCTACGAGCAGTACTTC. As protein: CSVGVAFYEQYF.